Described below is a single T cell receptor beta chain sequence and its context. There is no known antigen for this receptor. No qualities accompany the bases; no much larger clone lies one base away. These data come from a study of blood T cells in healthy people across ages (dated by TCRdb to between 2015 and 2016). Broadly, across the study: Template switching captured roughly one uniquely barcoded TCR beta cDNA molecule per two T cells in model experiments. To track age-related changes in TCR beta repertoire diversity, the study relied on deep sequencing normalized with unique cDNA molecular identifiers. To avoid experimental bias, donors of different ages were randomly spread across the sequencing lanes. Two additional independent replicas of 1 million unique cDNA reads from the same blood draw were analyzed for two donors (one aged 18 to 30 and one aged 80 or older). The donors were split into four age groups: young (average approximately 16 years), middle-aged (39), aged (62) and long-lived (under 90). What the authors observed across the whole study: Because the CMV infection status of the donors was unknown, age-related changes in expanded clonotypes may potentially have been confounded. Estimates of total diversity based on one million sequenced T cells were considered lower bounds and underestimates. Compared with the aged group, more naive CD4+ T cells, fewer expanded clones and increased TCR diversity were shown by the long-lived group, suggesting age selection. Observed TCR beta diversity correlated strongly with the percentage of naive T cells measured by flow cytometry. As age increased, observed TCR beta diversity per million T cells dropped in a roughly linear way, and a significant reduction was already evident by age 40. Bulk unsorted PBMC profiling prevented conclusive comparison of naive and antigen-experienced compartments.

Systemically healthy Caucasian individuals from Russia, over 30 in total and aged roughly 6 to 100 years, were included as donors. Roughly 9 milliliters of peripheral blood were drawn from each donor into EDTA-treated Vacutainer tubes. Ficoll-Paque density-gradient centrifugation was used to isolate PBMCs, with at least 6.5 million obtained per sample. Total RNA, at least 5.5 micrograms per sample, was extracted from PBMCs with Trizol reagent. The percentages of naive CD45RAhigh/CD27high T cells were determined by flow cytometry on a PBMC aliquot from every donor. The library was prepared using 5' RACE. Sequencing used an Illumina HiSeq 2500. A second roughly 7 to 12 cycle PCR used a sample-barcoded 5' primer and a J-beta primer mix. A template-switch 5' adaptor carrying 12 random nucleotides introduced a unique molecular identifier onto each TCR beta cDNA molecule. At least 2.5 million CDR3-containing paired-end reads were obtained from each sample. The Mint cDNA synthesis kit, primed by a TRBC-specific oligonucleotide, was used to synthesize first-strand cDNA from all RNA. All cDNA was treated with uracil-DNA glycosylase and then went through a first 18-cycle PCR with the universal primers M1SS and BC2_uni_R. Per the authors' processing: Each sample was normalized by randomly selecting 1 million high-quality reads, each carrying a distinct molecular identifier. Instead of being binned into consensus sequences, reads with shared molecular identifiers were discarded. MiTCR, run with a Q25 quality threshold and the strictest error-elimination algorithm, handled CDR3 identification, clonotype clustering and error correction. A nonparametric unseen species model with Euler transformation was used to estimate a lower bound on total TCR beta diversity. TCRdb cleaned the public reads at Q25 with fastp, built clones with MiXCR and kept in-frame beta chains. Every entry covers one CDR3 protein and lists the most common genes and DNA from its rows. The V and J calls here are based on TCRdb, not the publication. This sample comprises 1.5 million to 2 million distinct CDR3 sequences, around 35% of them detected only once. The biggest ten clones account for around 11% of the sample.

Sequencing input: blood. The TCR was taken from a woman aged 25 to 39 in good health.

Here the CDR3 is given as CASRSSGGITDTQYF. The sequence in DNA is TGTGCCAGCAGGTCCAGCGGGGGTATCACAGATACGCAGTATTTT. Recombination linked TRBV2 to TRBJ2-3, with 8 central nucleotides matching TRBD2. Trimming accounts for 6 bases at V and 2 bases at J, while the number of junction bases matched to no gene is 7. In the germline V gene, CDR1 corresponds to SNHLY and CDR2 to FYNNEI. CDR3 length: 15 amino acids, cysteine to phenylalanine. The only DNA kept is the CDR3, 45 bases in frame from the first base.